This T cell receptor (beta chain) was identified during a study of early T cells in non-severe SARS-CoV-2 infection. Study-level findings and limits: Anti-spike CD8 responses were favored in VDJdb matching, and private and CD4 specificities were missed.

By sample share, this clonotype is medium-sized. What it binds is not known. The germline CDR1 and CDR2 sequences are SQVTM and ANQGSEA. The CDR3 spans 13 residues. Trimming shortened V by 2 bases and J by 6 bases, and 13 bases separated the two germline ends. Individual cDNA molecules received unique molecular identifiers during library preparation. TCRdb re-called the 5' RACE reads with MiXCR, one entry per CDR3 protein. Among 20,000 to 25,000 distinct CDR3 sequences listed, 3.5% to 5% were seen once. Sequenced input: whole blood. This chain joins TRBV29-1 and TRBJ1-2; possibly TRBD1 for D (5 bases). This receptor was identified in an adult who was a healthcare worker with PCR-confirmed SARS-CoV-2 infection or an uninfected control (not recorded which). CDR3 nucleotides: TGCAGCGTTGAAAGGGGAGCGCCCCATGGCTACACCTTC. It encodes CSVERGAPHGYTF.